This T cell receptor (beta chain) is drawn from a study of blood T cell repertoires in COVID-19. Study background: Both acute and convalescent COVID-19 samples were obtained from the United States, Italy and Spain. T cells, B-cell-depleted T cells, or PBMCs provided the cDNA or gDNA that served as material.

The V gene's germline CDR1 is LGHNA and CDR2 YNFKEQ. V trimming: 3 bases; J trimming: 1 base; junction bases outside the gene matches: 3. This CDR3 is 15 amino acids long. Libraries were prepared by immunoSEQ multiplex PCR; TCRdb keeps only in-frame clonotypes and omits some of them. The sample lists 200,000 to 300,000 clones, around 83% occurring once. The clonotype was recovered from a woman of 80 years or more with acute or convalescent COVID-19. The chain joins TRBV4-2 to TRBJ1-1; the match to TRBD1 covers 9 bases. Input material: peripheral blood. The CDR3 protein is CASSHRDRANTEAFF. DNA for the CDR3: TGTGCCAGCAGCCACAGGGACAGGGCGAACACTGAAGCTTTCTTT.